A single T cell receptor beta chain is shown here with its context. Its antigen is still unknown. One end of the junction varies from germline; a read error may be responsible. Other DNA variants within this sample encode the same CDR3. This sample is part of a study of cytomegalovirus exposure and HLA in healthy donors. Broader study findings: Among the CMV-associated chains, a few were confirmed in vitro as specific for CMV antigens. Cytomegalovirus association was listed for roughly 160 TCR beta chains.

Germline CDR1 is GTSNPN and CDR2 is SVGIG (reference sequence). This CDR3 is built from 18 residues. Using immunoSEQ multiplex PCR, the repertoire was profiled, and TCRdb retains in-frame clones only, with some absent. This sample has 200,000 to 250,000 clones, with just over 90% found just once. The V gene is TRBV30, the J gene TRBJ1-4, with D perhaps TRBD1 (5 bases). Sequences were obtained from PBMCs. This receptor was taken from a woman under 30 in good health and CMV-seronegative. CDR3 sequence: CAWSGRGGTTATNEKLFF. For the CDR3, the DNA is TGTGCTTGGAGTGGTCGGGGAGGAACGACAGCTACTAATGAAAAACTGTTTTTT.